The 15 T cell receptor beta chains in this list originate from one sample, sequenced in a study of blood T cell repertoires in COVID-19. Profiled with immunoSEQ multiplex PCR; TCRdb holds only in-frame clones, not every one. The sample consists of 70,000 to 85,000 clones, approximately 90% of them appearing once. Material: peripheral blood. The source of these receptors is a man between 65 and 85 years old with active or convalescent COVID-19.

The rearrangement uses TRBV5-8 and TRBJ2-1; the match to TRBD2 covers 13 bases. Germline trimming cut 1 base from V and 8 bases from J; bases unmatched to any gene: 3. Germline values: CDR1 SGHTS, CDR2 YDEGEE. The length of the CDR3 is 15 residues. Here the CDR3 reads CASSLTSGRGYEQFF. The CDR3 DNA follows: TGTGCCAGCAGCTTGACTAGCGGGAGGGGTTATGAGCAGTTCTTC.

The chain couples TRBV30 to TRBJ1-5; 7 nucleotides agree with TRBD1. The germline V gene has CDR1 GTSNPN and CDR2 SVGIG (reference sequence). V trimming: 5 bases; J trimming: 4 bases; junction bases outside the gene matches: 5. This CDR3 has 13 amino acids. The CDR3 protein is CAWAEGANQPQHF. Here the CDR3 DNA reads TGTGCCTGGGCAGAGGGGGCGAATCAGCCCCAGCATTTT.

The chain couples TRBV19 to TRBJ1-5, with TRBD1 identical over 8 bases. V lost 5 bases, J lost 5 bases, and 2 bases stayed unmatched. Per germline, CDR1 LNHDA and CDR2 SQIVND (reference sequence). This CDR3 has 13 residues. CDR3 DNA sequence: TGTGCCAGTAGTGTACAGGGGGATCAGCCCCAGCATTTT. It is translated as CASSVQGDQPQHF.

This chain uses TRBV9 with TRBJ2-3; D remains unclear. The CDR3 is made up of 14 amino acids. Looked up from germline, CDR1 is SGDLS and CDR2 is YYNGEE. V shed 4 bases and J shed 0 bases, with 9 bases lying between them. The chain's CDR3 is CASSRGGSTDTQYF. CDR3 nucleotides: TGTGCCAGCAGCCGCGGCGGTAGCACAGATACGCAGTATTTT.

The chain couples TRBV5-1 to TRBJ1-1; D may be TRBD1 (6 bases). Trimming stripped 0 bases from V and 1 base from J, with 10 bases between. This CDR3 region has 15 residues. CDR1 is SGHRS and CDR2 is YFSETQ in the germline V gene. The CDR3 DNA is TGCGCCAGCAGCTTGGCCTTGGGACAGAACACTGAAGCTTTCTTT. This codes for CASSLALGQNTEAFF.

The chain employs TRBV30 and TRBJ1-2; TRBD1 matches at 9 bases. The CDR3 is 13 amino acids. Trimming removed 3 bases from V and 7 bases from J; junction bases left unmatched: 6. Germline V gene data show CDR1 as GTSNPN and CDR2 as SVGIG (reference sequence). The CDR3 nucleotides are TGTGCCTGGAGGGCCACAGGGGGCTCTGGCTACACCTTC. It encodes CAWRATGGSGYTF.

V gene TRBV19 combines with J gene TRBJ1-5; the D is unclear. Trimming took off 5 bases at V and 12 bases at J, with 11 bases between the two ends. The CDR3 extends over 11 amino acids. CDR1 is LNHDA, CDR2 SQIVND, per germline (reference sequence). Here the CDR3 DNA reads TGTGCCAGTAGTTCCTCCGGGAACCAGCATTTT. The encoded protein is CASSSSGNQHF.

The chain has TRBV29-1 and TRBJ2-7; D is perhaps TRBD1 (6 bases). Germline lookup yields CDR1 SQVTM and CDR2 ANQGSEA. The length of the CDR3 is 13 residues. V dropped 3 bases and J dropped 6 bases, with 15 bases sitting between them. The CDR3 protein is CSVDNQGSGEQYF. The CDR3 nucleotides read TGCAGCGTTGACAATCAGGGGAGTGGCGAGCAGTACTTC.

The chain couples TRBV3-1 (or the pseudogene TRBV3-2) to TRBJ2-3, with D possibly TRBD2 on 5 matching bases. Germline V gene data show CDR1 as LGHDT and CDR2 as YNNKEL (reference sequence). The CDR3 runs 15 residues. The V gene lost 0 bases and the J gene lost 2 bases, with 9 bases spanning the gap. CDR3 DNA sequence: TGTGCCAGCAGCCAAGAGTTCGGGGACACAGATACGCAGTATTTT. Protein: CASSQEFGDTDTQYF.

This chain's CDR3 is CASATGSFLEQFF. CDR3 bases: TGTGCCAGCGCGACAGGGTCCTTTCTTGAGCAGTTCTTC. The rearrangement joins TRBV6-5 to TRBJ2-1; TRBD1 matches 7 bases. The CDR3 totals 13 residues. The V gene's germline CDR1 is MNHEY and CDR2 SVGAGI. Unmatched junction bases numbered 10, after V lost 8 bases and J lost 9 bases.

The chain is built from TRBV4-1 and TRBJ1-6, with D possibly matching TRBD1 (5 bases). V was clipped by 1 base and J by 10 bases, with 11 bases between them. This CDR3 is 14 amino acids long. From germline, CDR1 is MGHRA and CDR2 YSYEKL. In nucleotides, the CDR3 is TGCGCCAGCAGCCAAGTGCAGGGAGGATCACCCCTCCACTTT. Amino acids: CASSQVQGGSPLHF.

V gene TRBV11-3 combines with J gene TRBJ1-1; 7 bases align to TRBD1. The V segment lost 1 base and the J segment 8 bases; nucleotides outside the gene matches: 4. This CDR3 contains 13 residues. Germline loops: CDR1 SGHNT, CDR2 YENEEA. CDR3: CASSLVKGAEAFF. CDR3 sequence (DNA): TGTGCCAGCAGCTTAGTAAAGGGGGCCGAAGCTTTCTTT.

This clone is classed as medium-sized (0.01 to 0.1%). The V and J genes are TRBV4-2 and TRBJ2-7; tentatively, D is TRBD1 (6 bases). V was cut by 1 base and J by 0 bases, with 10 bases left in between. This CDR3 contains 15 residues. The germline V gene has CDR1 LGHNA and CDR2 YNFKEQ. DNA for the CDR3: TGTGCCAGCAGCCAAGCTTGGGACACCTCCTACGAGCAGTACTTC. It is translated as CASSQAWDTSYEQYF.

The CDR3 coding sequence is TGTGCCTGGCACAGACAGGGATTGGAGCCCCTTGAAGCTTTCTTT. Protein sequence: CAWHRQGLEPLEAFF. The chain employs TRBV30 and TRBJ1-1, with 7 bases matching TRBD1. The germline V gene encodes CDR1 GTSNPN and CDR2 SVGIG (reference sequence). The CDR3 is made up of 15 amino acids. V shed 5 bases, J shed 7 bases, and the junction held 16 bases outside the gene matches.

The chain carries TRBV5-6 and TRBJ2-7, with 9 nucleotides matching TRBD1. The J segment lost 0 bases and the V segment lost 1 base, leaving 8 bases of the junction unmatched. CDR1 and CDR2 (germline): SGHDT, YYEEEE. CDR3 size: 17 residues. Here the CDR3 reads CASSLNTGGRSSYEQYF. As DNA, the CDR3 is TGTGCCAGCAGCTTGAACACAGGGGGCCGAAGCTCCTACGAGCAGTACTTC.